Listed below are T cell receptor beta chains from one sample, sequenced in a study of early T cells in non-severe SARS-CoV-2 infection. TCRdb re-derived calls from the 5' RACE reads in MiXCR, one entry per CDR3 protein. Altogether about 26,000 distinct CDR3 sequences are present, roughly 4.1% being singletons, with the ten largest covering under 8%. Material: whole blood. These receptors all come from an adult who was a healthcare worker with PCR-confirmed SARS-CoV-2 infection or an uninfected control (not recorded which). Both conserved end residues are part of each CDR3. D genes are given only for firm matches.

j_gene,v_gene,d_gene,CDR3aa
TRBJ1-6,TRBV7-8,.,CASSFNTNSPLHF
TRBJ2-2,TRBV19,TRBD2,CASSSPSGYTGELFF
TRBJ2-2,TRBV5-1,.,CASSSLLVDGELFF
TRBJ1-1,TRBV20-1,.,CSARPETEAFF
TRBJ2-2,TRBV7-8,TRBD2,CASSWTSSTGELFF
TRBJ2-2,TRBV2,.,CASSQSSPGELFF
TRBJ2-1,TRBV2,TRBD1,CASRNGQGANEQFF
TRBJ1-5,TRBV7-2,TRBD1,CASSPQTGANQPQHF
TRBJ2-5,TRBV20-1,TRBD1,CSASRLTGAGYF
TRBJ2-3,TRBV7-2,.,CASSYPGLTDTQYF
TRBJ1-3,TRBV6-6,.,CASSSQGISGNTIYF
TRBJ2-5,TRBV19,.,CASSAIESKETQYF
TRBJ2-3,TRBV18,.,CASSPSRLGTDTQYF
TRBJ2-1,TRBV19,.,CASSTRELPYNEQFF
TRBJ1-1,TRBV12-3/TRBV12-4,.,CASSLSGRIGAFF
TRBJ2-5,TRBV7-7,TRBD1,CASSRDRRETQYF
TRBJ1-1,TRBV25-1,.,CASSEGTEAFF
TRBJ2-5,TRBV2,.,CASSVNGPGETQYF
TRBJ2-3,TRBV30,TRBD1,CARQIQGAGTDTQYF
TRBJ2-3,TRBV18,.,CASSPPVRSTDTQYF